One and the same sample provided the 15 T cell receptor beta chains below, sequenced in a study of T cells in Graves' hyperthyroidism and ophthalmopathy. Authors of the study amplified TCR beta CDR3 regions from RNA transcripts. The TCR CDR3 was amplified in a first-round RT-PCR using the HTBI primer set. Each CDR3 protein gets one entry after TCRdb re-called the multiplex PCR reads with MiXCR. The sample lists about 250,000 distinct CDR3 sequences; roughly 15% were seen once. The sample was blood. These receptors originate from a woman between 50 and 59 years old with Graves' hyperthyroidism that later progressed to Graves' ophthalmopathy.

The V and J genes are TRBV4-1 and TRBJ2-3, with D perhaps matching TRBD1 or TRBD2 (6 bases each). Germline CDR1 reads MGHRA; CDR2 reads YSYEKL. CDR3 length: 17 residues. V was trimmed by 1 base and J by 2 bases, leaving 16 bases between them. The CDR3 DNA follows: TGCGCCAGCAGCCAAGGGTCAGGGGAGGTCTTCACAGATACGCAGTATTTT. Amino acid sequence: CASSQGSGEVFTDTQYF.

This clonotype was observed many times. This chain connects TRBV20-1 to TRBJ1-2; no clear D gene. This CDR3 is built from 13 residues. The germline V gene encodes CDR1 DFQATT and CDR2 SNEGSKA (reference sequence). The V and J ends lost 0 bases and 8 bases respectively, with 13 bases between them. The CDR3 nucleotides are TGCAGTGCTAGAGAGGGAAACCGGTACGGCTACACCTTC. Its translation is CSAREGNRYGYTF.

This chain joins TRBV7-9 and TRBJ1-1; D remains ambiguous. CDR3 size: 14 residues. Trimming removed 1 base at V and 3 bases at J, with 9 bases between. Germline V gene sequence: CDR1 SEHNR, CDR2 FQNEAQ (reference sequence). CDR3 nucleotides: TGTGCCAGCAGCTTAGATGCGGACTACACTGAAGCTTTCTTT. Its protein is CASSLDADYTEAFF.

V is TRBV19 and J is TRBJ1-5; possibly TRBD1 for D (5 bases). The CDR3 contains 16 residues. Trimming removed 2 bases at V and 2 bases at J, with 13 bases between. Germline V gene sequence: CDR1 LNHDA, CDR2 SQIVND (reference sequence). CDR3 nucleotides: TGTGCCAGTAGTATAAGGAGGGGAGTAGGCAATCAGCCCCAGCATTTT. Its protein product is CASSIRRGVGNQPQHF.

The rearrangement links TRBV20-1 to TRBJ2-1, with TRBD2 matching over 7 bases. Germline V gene lookup returns CDR1 DFQATT and CDR2 SNEGSKA (reference sequence). The length of the CDR3 is 13 residues. The CDR3 DNA is TGCAGGCCGAGCGGGAACGCCTACAATGAGCAGTTCTTC. This gives the protein CRPSGNAYNEQFF.

A few counts support this clonotype. The chain links TRBV6-1 to TRBJ2-3; D perhaps matches TRBD1 (5 bases). Trimming shortened V by 6 bases and J by 3 bases, and 13 bases separated the two germline ends. The germline CDR1 and CDR2 sequences are MNHNS and SASEGT. This CDR3 comprises 14 residues. The DNA of the CDR3 is TGTGCCAGCAGAGCAGGGCCAGAGACAGATACGCAGTATTTT. Protein product: CASRAGPETDTQYF.

The sample holds many counts of this clonotype. The rearrangement uses TRBV28 and TRBJ2-7; D perhaps matches TRBD2 (5 bases). Germline V gives CDR1 MDHEN, CDR2 SYDVKM. The V end lost 2 bases, the J end lost 0 bases, and 23 bases lay between the germline ends. The CDR3 has 19 amino acids. As DNA, the CDR3 is TGTGCCAGCAGTTTAACTCCAAGCCTCCGGGATACACACTCCTACGAGCAGTACTTC. It translates to CASSLTPSLRDTHSYEQYF.

This clonotype was seen at least ten times. The rearrangement joins TRBV2 to TRBJ1-5, with TRBD1 identical over 7 bases. The J segment lost 2 bases and the V segment lost 8 bases, leaving 9 bases of the junction unmatched. The CDR3 totals 15 residues. Germline CDR1 and CDR2: SNHLY and FYNNEI. The CDR3 DNA reads as TGTGCCAGCGCTTTAACAGGGGTGGGCAATCAGCCCCAGCATTTT. It translates to CASALTGVGNQPQHF.

This clonotype was seen repeatedly, ten times or more. The chain's CDR3 is CASSELGPYEQYF. The CDR3 coding sequence is TGTGCCAGCAGTGAATTAGGTCCCTACGAGCAGTACTTC. The gene calls are TRBV6-1 and TRBJ2-7, with D unclear. Germline-derived CDR1 and CDR2 are MNHNS and SASEGT. The CDR3 is 13 amino acids. The V end lost 2 bases, the J end lost 2 bases, and 7 bases lay between the germline ends.

This clonotype appeared many times. The rearrangement uses TRBV28 and TRBJ2-5; perhaps D is TRBD1 or TRBD2 (5 bases each). Germline V lookup: CDR1 MDHEN, CDR2 SYDVKM. Trimming shortened V by 0 bases and J by 3 bases, and 11 bases separated the two germline ends. The CDR3 is made up of 15 amino acids. CDR3 bases: TGTGCCAGCAGTTTATGGGGGGACGGGGAAGAGACCCAGTACTTC. It yields the protein CASSLWGDGEETQYF.

This CDR3 reads CASSLRAGGLTYEQYF. The CDR3 bases are TGTGCCAGCAGCTTACGGGCGGGGGGCCTCACCTACGAGCAGTACTTC. This sequence joins TRBV11-2 and TRBJ2-7; TRBD2 matches at 8 bases. The length of the CDR3 is 16 residues. CDR1 is SGHAT, CDR2 FQNNGV, per germline. Germline trimming cut 2 bases from V and 2 bases from J; bases unmatched to any gene: 8.

This sequence joins TRBV27 and TRBJ2-1; 11 nucleotides match TRBD2. The germline CDR1 and CDR2 sequences are MNHEY and SMNVEV (reference sequence). With V trimmed by 3 bases and J by 5 bases, 6 bases remained unmatched. The CDR3 has 16 amino acids. The DNA for the CDR3 is TGTGCCAGCAGTTTGAGGGTAGCGGGAGGGAACAATGAGCAGTTCTTC. This encodes CASSLRVAGGNNEQFF.

This clonotype was recorded many times. V and J are TRBV7-8 and TRBJ2-7; the match to TRBD1 covers 8 bases. Germline V gene sequence: CDR1 SGHVS, CDR2 FQNEAQ. Trimming took 8 bases from V and 2 from J; bases not matched to a gene: 14. CDR3 length: 16 amino acids. Written as DNA, the CDR3 is TGTGCCAGCGGGGGTAGTGGACAGGGCCTCACCTACGAGCAGTACTTC. This codes for CASGGSGQGLTYEQYF.

Details on this clonotype: A read error may be the cause here, since a much bigger clone is one base away. The conserved phenylalanine or tryptophan is not found at the CDR3 terminus, so this likely reflects a read error. The rearrangement links TRBV27 to TRBJ2-7, with 7 bases matching TRBD2. The CDR3 sequence is 16 residues long. Germline V gene data show CDR1 as MNHEY and CDR2 as SMNVEV (reference sequence). V was clipped by 5 bases and J by 0 bases; unmatched bases: 10. CDR3 in DNA: TGTGCCAGCAGTCCTTTTTTACTAGCGAGCTCCTACGAGCAGTACTCC. This gives the protein CASSPFLLASSYEQYS.

This clonotype has ten or more counts. The gene calls are TRBV30 and TRBJ1-4, with D hard to call. Germline V gene lookup returns CDR1 GTSNPN and CDR2 SVGIG (reference sequence). With 1 base removed from V and 0 bases from J, the gap between germline ends came to 6 bases. The CDR3 is 14 amino acids. The CDR3 is CAWSATATNEKLFF. The CDR3, as DNA: TGTGCCTGGAGTGCGACCGCAACTAATGAAAAACTGTTTTTT. Combining the CDR3 with reference TRBV30 and TRBJ1-4 gives the whole variable domain SQTIHQWPATLVQPVGSPLSLECTVEGTSNPNLYWYRQAAGRGLQLLFYSVGIGQISSEVPQNLSASRPQDRQFILSSKKLLLSDSGFYLCAWSATATNEKLFFGSGTQLSVL.